Each of the 2 T cell receptor beta chains below was sequenced from the same sample in a study of blood T cell repertoires in COVID-19. Sequencing was performed with immunoSEQ multiplex PCR; in TCRdb, only in-frame clones are kept and a portion is missing. The table includes roughly 400,000 clones, 80% to 95% detected once. Sequenced material: PBMCs or T cells enriched from blood (not recorded which). These receptors were taken from a man aged 18 to 30 who had recovered from COVID-19.

This chain uses TRBV19 with TRBJ1-3; D gene uncertain. In germline, CDR1 is LNHDA, CDR2 SQIVND (reference sequence). The CDR3 runs 14 residues. The V and J ends lost 0 bases and 0 bases respectively, with 3 bases between them. CDR3 sequence (DNA): TGTGCCAGTAGTATAGACAGCTCTGGAAACACCATATATTTT. Protein product: CASSIDSSGNTIYF.

This clone was picked up one time. CDR3 coding DNA: TGTGCCAGCAGCCTGCGGACTGTAAGCTCCTACAATGAGCAGTTCTTC. Translated, it gives CASSLRTVSSYNEQFF. The chain recombines TRBV7-8 with TRBJ2-1, with D perhaps matching TRBD2 (5 bases). The CDR3 runs to 16 residues. From germline, CDR1 is SGHVS and CDR2 FQNEAQ. V lost 5 bases and J lost 0, with 14 bases in between.